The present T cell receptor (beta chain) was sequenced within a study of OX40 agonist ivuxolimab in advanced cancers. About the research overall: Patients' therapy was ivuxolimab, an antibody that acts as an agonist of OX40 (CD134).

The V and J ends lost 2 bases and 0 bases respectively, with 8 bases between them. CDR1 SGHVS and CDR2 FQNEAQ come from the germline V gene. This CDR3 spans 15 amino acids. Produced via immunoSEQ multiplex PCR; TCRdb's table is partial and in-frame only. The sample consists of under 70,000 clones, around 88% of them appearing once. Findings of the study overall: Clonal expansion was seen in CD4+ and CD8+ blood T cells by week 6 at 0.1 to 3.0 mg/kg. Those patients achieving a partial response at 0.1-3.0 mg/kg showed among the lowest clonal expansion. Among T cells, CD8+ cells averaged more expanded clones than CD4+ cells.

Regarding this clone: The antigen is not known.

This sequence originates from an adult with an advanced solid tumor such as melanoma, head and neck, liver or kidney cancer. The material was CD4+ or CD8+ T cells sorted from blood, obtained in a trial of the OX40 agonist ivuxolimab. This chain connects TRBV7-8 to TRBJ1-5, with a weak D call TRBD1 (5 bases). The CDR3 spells CASSLIGTSNQPQHF. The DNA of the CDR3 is TGTGCCAGCAGCTTAATCGGGACTAGCAATCAGCCCCAGCATTTT.